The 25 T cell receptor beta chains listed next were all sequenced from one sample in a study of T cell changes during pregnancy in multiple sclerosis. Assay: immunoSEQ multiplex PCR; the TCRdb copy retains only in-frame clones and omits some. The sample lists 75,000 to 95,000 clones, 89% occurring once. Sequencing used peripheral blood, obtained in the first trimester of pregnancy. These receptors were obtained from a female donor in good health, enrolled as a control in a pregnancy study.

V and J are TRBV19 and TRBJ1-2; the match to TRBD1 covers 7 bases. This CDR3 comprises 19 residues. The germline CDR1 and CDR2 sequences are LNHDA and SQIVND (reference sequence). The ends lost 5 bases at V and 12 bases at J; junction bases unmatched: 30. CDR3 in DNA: TGTGCCAGTAGTTTCCATCAAGGACAGGTCTATGGCTACACGTTCGGGGACACCTTC. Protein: CASSFHQGQVYGYTFGDTF.

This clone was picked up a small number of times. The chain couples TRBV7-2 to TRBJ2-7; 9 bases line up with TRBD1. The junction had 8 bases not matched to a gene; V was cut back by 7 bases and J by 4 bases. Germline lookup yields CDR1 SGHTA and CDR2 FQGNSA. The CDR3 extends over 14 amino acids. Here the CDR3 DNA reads TGTGCCAGCACCCCACAGGGGGCAAAATACGAGCAGTACTTC. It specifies CASTPQGAKYEQYF.

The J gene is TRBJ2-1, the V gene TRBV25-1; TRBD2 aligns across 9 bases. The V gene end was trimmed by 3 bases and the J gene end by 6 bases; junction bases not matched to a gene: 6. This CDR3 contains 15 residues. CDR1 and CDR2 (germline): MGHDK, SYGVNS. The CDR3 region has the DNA TGTGCCAGCAGTGACCCGGGACTAGCATTCAATGAGCAGTTCTTC. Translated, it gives CASSDPGLAFNEQFF.

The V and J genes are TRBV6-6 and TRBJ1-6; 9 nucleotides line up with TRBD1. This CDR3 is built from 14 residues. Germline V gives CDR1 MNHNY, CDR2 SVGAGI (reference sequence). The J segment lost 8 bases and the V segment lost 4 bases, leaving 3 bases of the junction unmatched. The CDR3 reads CASSLRQGDSPLHF. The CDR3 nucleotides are TGTGCCAGCAGTTTGAGACAGGGGGATTCACCCCTCCACTTT.

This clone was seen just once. The CDR3 loop reads CASSLWDRGSPLHF. The CDR3 coding sequence is TGTGCCAGCAGCTTGTGGGATCGGGGATCACCCCTCCACTTT. This chain uses TRBV5-4 with TRBJ1-6; D not resolved. Trimming pared 1 base from V and 10 bases from J, leaving 12 bases between. CDR3 length equals 14 residues. The V gene's germline CDR1 is SGHNT and CDR2 YYREEE (reference sequence).

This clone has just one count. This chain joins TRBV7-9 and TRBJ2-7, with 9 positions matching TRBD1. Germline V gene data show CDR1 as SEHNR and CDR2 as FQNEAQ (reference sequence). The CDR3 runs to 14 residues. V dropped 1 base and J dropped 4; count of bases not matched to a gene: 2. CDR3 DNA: TGTGCCAGCAGCTTAGGGGACAGGGTGTACGAGCAGTACTTC. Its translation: CASSLGDRVYEQYF.

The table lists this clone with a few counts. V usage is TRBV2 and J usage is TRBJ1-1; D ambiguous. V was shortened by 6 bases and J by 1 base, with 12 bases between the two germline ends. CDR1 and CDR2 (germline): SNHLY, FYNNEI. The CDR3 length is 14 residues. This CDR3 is CASSILAGNTEAFF. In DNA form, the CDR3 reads TGTGCCAGCAGCATATTGGCAGGGAACACTGAAGCTTTCTTT.

CDR3 bases: TGTGCCAGCAGTGAATTTGGGGGCGGTAGGACCGGGGAGCTGTTTTTT. Its translation is CASSEFGGGRTGELFF. The chain couples TRBV25-1 to TRBJ2-2; tentative D call: TRBD1 (6 bases). V lost 1 base to trimming and J lost 5 bases, with 14 bases between them. CDR3 length: 16 residues. CDR1 MGHDK and CDR2 SYGVNS come from the germline V gene.

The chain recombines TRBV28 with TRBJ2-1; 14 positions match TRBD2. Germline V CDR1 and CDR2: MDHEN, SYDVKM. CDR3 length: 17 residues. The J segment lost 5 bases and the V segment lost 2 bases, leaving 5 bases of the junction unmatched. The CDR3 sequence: CASSLVEGLAGDNEQFF. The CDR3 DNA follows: TGTGCCAGCAGTTTAGTTGAGGGACTAGCGGGAGACAATGAGCAGTTCTTC.

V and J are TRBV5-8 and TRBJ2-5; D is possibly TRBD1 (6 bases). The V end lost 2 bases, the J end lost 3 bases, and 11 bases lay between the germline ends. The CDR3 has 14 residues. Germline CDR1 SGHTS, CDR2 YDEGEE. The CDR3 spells CASSFSDRKETQYF. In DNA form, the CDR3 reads TGTGCCAGCAGCTTCTCGGACAGAAAAGAGACCCAGTACTTC.

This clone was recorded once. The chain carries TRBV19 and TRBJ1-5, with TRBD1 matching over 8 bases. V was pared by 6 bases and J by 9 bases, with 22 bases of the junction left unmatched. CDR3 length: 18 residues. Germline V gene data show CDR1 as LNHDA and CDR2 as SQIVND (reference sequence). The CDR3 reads CASRYDLRTGIPAWPQHF. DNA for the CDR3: TGTGCCAGTAGATACGACCTCCGGACAGGGATTCCCGCTTGGCCCCAGCATTTT. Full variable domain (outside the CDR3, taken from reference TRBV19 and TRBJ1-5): DGGITQSPKYLFRKEGQNVTLSCEQNLNHDAMYWYRQDPGQGLRLIYYSQIVNDFQKGDIAEGYSVSREKKESFPLTVTSAQKNPTAFYLCASRYDLRTGIPAWPQHFGDGTRLSIL.

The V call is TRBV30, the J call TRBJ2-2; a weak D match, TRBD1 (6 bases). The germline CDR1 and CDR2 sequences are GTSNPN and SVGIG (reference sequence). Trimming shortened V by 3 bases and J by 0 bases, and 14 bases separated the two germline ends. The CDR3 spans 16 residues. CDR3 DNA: TGTGCCTGGAGCTCCTTACAGGGCCCGAACACCGGGGAGCTGTTTTTT. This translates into CAWSSLQGPNTGELFF.

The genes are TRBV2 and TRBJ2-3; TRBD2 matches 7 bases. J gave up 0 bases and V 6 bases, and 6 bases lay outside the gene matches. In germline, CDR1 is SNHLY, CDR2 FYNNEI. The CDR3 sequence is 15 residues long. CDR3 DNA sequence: TGTGCCAGCAGCCCCTTGGGGGGGAGCACAGATACGCAGTATTTT. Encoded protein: CASSPLGGSTDTQYF.

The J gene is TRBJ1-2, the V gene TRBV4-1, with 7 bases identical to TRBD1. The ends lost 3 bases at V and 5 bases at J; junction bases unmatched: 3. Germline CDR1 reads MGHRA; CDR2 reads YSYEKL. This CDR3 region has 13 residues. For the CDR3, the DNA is TGCGCCAGCAGCCATGGGACAGCATATGGCTACACCTTC. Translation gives CASSHGTAYGYTF.

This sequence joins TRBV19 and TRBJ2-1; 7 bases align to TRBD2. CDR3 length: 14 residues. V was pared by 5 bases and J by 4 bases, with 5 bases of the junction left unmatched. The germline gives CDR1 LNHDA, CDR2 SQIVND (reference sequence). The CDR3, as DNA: TGTGCCAGTAGTTTACTAGCGCAGTACAATGAGCAGTTCTTC. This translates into CASSLLAQYNEQFF.

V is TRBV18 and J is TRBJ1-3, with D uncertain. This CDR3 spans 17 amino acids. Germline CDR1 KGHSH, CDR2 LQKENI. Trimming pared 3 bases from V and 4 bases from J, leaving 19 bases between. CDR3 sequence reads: CASSPSTDSPSGNTIYF. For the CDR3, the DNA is TGTGCCAGCTCACCCAGTACCGACTCCCCCTCGGGAAACACCATATATTTT.

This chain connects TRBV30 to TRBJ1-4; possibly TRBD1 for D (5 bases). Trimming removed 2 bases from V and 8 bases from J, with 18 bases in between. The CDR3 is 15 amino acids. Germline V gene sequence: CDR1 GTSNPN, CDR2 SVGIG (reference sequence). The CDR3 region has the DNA TGTGCCTGGAGTCCCCGGGCCAGGGTCGCGGAAAAACTGTTTTTT. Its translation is CAWSPRARVAEKLFF.

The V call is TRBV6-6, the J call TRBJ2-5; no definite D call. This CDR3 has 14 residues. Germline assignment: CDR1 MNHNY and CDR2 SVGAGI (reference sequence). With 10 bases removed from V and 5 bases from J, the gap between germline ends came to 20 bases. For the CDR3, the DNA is TGTGCCACCTCCTCGAGGTCTTCTGGTGAGACCCAGTACTTC. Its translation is CATSSRSSGETQYF.

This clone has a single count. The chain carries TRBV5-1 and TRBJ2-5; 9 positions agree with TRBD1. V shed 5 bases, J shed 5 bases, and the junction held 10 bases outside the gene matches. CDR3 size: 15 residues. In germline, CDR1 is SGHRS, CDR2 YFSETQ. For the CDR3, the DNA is TGCGCCAGCAGTACCGGGACAGGGTCATGGGAGACCCAGTACTTC. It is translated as CASSTGTGSWETQYF.

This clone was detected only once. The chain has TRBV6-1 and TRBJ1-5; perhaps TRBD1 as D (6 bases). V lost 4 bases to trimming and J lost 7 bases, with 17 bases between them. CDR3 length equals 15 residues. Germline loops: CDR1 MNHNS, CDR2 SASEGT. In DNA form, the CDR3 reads TGTGCCAGCAGTGGGGGGTTGGGGGGGCGACAGCCCCAGCATTTT. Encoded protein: CASSGGLGGRQPQHF.

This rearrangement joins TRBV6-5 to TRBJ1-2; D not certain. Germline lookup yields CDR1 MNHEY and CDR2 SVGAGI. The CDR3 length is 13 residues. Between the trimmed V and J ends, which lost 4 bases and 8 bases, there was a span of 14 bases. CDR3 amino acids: CASSLSPFLGYTF. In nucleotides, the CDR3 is TGTGCCAGCAGTTTGAGCCCCTTCTTGGGCTACACCTTC.

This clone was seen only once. The CDR3 DNA is TGCGCCAGCAACAACATCCGGGACAGCAATGAAAAACTGTTTTTT. The encoded protein is CASNNIRDSNEKLFF. The genes are TRBV5-1 and TRBJ1-4, with 7 bases matching TRBD1. With 6 bases clipped from V and 5 bases from J, the junction kept 10 bases outside the gene matches. CDR1 is SGHRS and CDR2 is YFSETQ in the germline V gene. The CDR3 runs 15 residues.

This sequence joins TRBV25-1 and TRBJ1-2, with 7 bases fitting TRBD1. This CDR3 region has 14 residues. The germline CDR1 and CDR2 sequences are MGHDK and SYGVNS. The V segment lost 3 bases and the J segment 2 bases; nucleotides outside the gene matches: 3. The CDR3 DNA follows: TGTGCCAGCAGTGAGACAGGGACCAACTATGGCTACACCTTC. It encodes CASSETGTNYGYTF.

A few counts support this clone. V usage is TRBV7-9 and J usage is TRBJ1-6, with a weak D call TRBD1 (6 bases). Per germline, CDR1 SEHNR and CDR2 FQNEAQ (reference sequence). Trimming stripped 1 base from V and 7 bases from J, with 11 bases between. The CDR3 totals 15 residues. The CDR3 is CASSLDRVGNSPLHF. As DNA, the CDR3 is TGTGCCAGCAGCTTAGACAGGGTGGGGAATTCACCCCTCCACTTT.

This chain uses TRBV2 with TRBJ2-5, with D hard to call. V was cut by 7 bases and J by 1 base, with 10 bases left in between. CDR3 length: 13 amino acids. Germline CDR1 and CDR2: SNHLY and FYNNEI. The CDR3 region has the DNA TGTGCCAGCACCCGAGACACCCAAGAGACCCAGTACTTC. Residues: CASTRDTQETQYF.